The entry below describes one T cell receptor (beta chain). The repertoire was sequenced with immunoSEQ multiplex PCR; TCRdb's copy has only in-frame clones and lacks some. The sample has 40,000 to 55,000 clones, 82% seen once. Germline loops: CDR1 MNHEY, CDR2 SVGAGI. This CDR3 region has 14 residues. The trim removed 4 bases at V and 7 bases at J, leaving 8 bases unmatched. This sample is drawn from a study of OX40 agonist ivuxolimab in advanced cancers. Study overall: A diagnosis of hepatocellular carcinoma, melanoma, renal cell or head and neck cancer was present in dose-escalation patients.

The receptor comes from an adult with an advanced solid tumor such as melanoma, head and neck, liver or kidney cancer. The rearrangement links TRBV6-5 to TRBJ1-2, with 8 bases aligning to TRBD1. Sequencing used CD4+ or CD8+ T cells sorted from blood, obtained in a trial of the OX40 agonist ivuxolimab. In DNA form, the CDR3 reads TGTGCCAGCAGTTGGCGACAGGGGTTATCTGGCTACACCTTC. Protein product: CASSWRQGLSGYTF.